Below, 26 T cell receptor beta chains from the same sample are listed, as sequenced in a study of cytomegalovirus exposure and HLA in healthy donors. The primer mix had 60 Vbeta and 13 Jbeta primers. Produced via immunoSEQ multiplex PCR; TCRdb's table is partial and in-frame only. This table has 150,000 to 200,000 clones, roughly 80% appearing once. Material: PBMCs. The receptors shown here come from a woman between 40 and 55 years old in good health and CMV-seronegative.

The chain uses TRBV5-4 and TRBJ1-2, with TRBD1 as a possible D gene (6 bases). Trimming pared 2 bases from V and 7 bases from J, leaving 12 bases between. The CDR3 extends over 13 amino acids. The germline V gene encodes CDR1 SGHNT and CDR2 YYREEE (reference sequence). CDR3 sequence reads: CASSFQGMGGYTF. CDR3 DNA sequence: TGTGCCAGCAGCTTTCAGGGGATGGGTGGCTACACCTTC.

The chain employs TRBV9 and TRBJ1-6; D perhaps matches TRBD1 (6 bases). Trimming took 0 bases from V and 6 from J, leaving 16 bases between them. CDR1 and CDR2 from the germline V gene are SGDLS and YYNGEE. This CDR3 contains 17 residues. Here the CDR3 reads CASSVDRVSGGNSPLHF. As DNA, the CDR3 is TGTGCCAGCAGCGTAGACAGGGTGTCAGGAGGTAATTCACCCCTCCACTTT.

J is TRBJ2-6 and V is TRBV11-2, with D perhaps matching TRBD2 (5 bases). CDR1 is SGHAT, CDR2 FQNNGV, per germline. This CDR3 region has 15 residues. With 5 bases removed from V and 1 base from J, the gap between germline ends came to 9 bases. The CDR3 here is CASSRRDSGANVLTF. The CDR3 bases are TGTGCCAGCAGCCGCCGGGATTCTGGGGCCAACGTCCTGACTTTC. Looking up the rest from reference TRBV11-2 and TRBJ2-6 gives the full variable domain: EAGVAQSPRYKIIEKRQSVAFWCNPISGHATLYWYQQILGQGPKLLIQFQNNGVVDDSQLPKDRFSAERLKGVDSTLKIQPAKLEDSAVYLCASSRRDSGANVLTFGAGSRLTVL.

The rearrangement links TRBV2 to TRBJ1-4; 8 bases fit TRBD1. Germline CDR1 SNHLY, CDR2 FYNNEI. The CDR3 has 14 residues. V was clipped by 6 bases and J by 7 bases; unmatched bases: 7. CDR3 sequence reads: CASSYDRGGEKLFF. In DNA form, the CDR3 reads TGTGCCAGCAGCTACGACAGGGGAGGTGAAAAACTGTTTTTT.

This rearrangement joins TRBV5-4 to TRBJ2-1; 8 bases agree with TRBD2. The CDR3 sequence is 17 residues long. Trimming removed 2 bases from V and 0 bases from J; junction bases left unmatched: 7. From germline, CDR1 is SGHNT and CDR2 YYREEE (reference sequence). CDR3 sequence: CASSFLSGTSSYNEQFF. Written as DNA, the CDR3 is TGTGCCAGCAGCTTCCTTAGCGGGACGAGCTCCTACAATGAGCAGTTCTTC.

The chain recombines TRBV18 with TRBJ2-1; 9 bases are a match to TRBD1. Germline V lookup: CDR1 KGHSH, CDR2 LQKENI. The CDR3 totals 16 residues. The trim removed 2 bases at V and 4 bases at J, leaving 6 bases unmatched. The CDR3 coding sequence is TGTGCCAGCTCACCAATGCTAGGACAGGGGTACAATGAGCAGTTCTTC. As protein: CASSPMLGQGYNEQFF.

The chain employs TRBV19 and TRBJ1-6, with 10 nucleotides matching TRBD1. Germline V gives CDR1 LNHDA, CDR2 SQIVND (reference sequence). J lost 7 bases, V lost 3 bases, and 0 bases had no gene match. The CDR3 consists of 14 residues. The DNA for the CDR3 is TGTGCCAGTAGTATGGGACAGGGGAATTCACCCCTCCACTTT. It yields the protein CASSMGQGNSPLHF.

The chain uses TRBV27 and TRBJ1-5; D might be TRBD1 (6 bases). Germline values: CDR1 MNHEY, CDR2 SMNVEV (reference sequence). V was trimmed by 5 bases and J by 4 bases, leaving 12 bases between them. The CDR3 extends over 14 amino acids. This chain's CDR3 is CASSVTGQNQPQHF. In nucleotides, the CDR3 is TGTGCCAGCAGTGTGACAGGTCAAAATCAGCCCCAGCATTTT.

The rearrangement uses TRBV6-1 and TRBJ1-2; D is unresolved. The germline CDR1 and CDR2 sequences are MNHNS and SASEGT. Trimming pared 6 bases from V and 4 bases from J, leaving 18 bases between. The CDR3 is 15 residues long. CDR3 protein: CASSTRGVASYGYTF. The CDR3 DNA is TGTGCCAGCAGCACGCGGGGAGTCGCTTCCTATGGCTACACCTTC.

The chain recombines TRBV5-1 with TRBJ1-2; TRBD1 aligns across 11 bases. The CDR3 has 15 amino acids. CDR1 and CDR2 (germline): SGHRS, YFSETQ. The V and J ends lost 0 bases and 4 bases, in that order; junction bases with no gene match: 2. CDR3 coding DNA: TGCGCCAGCAGCTTGGGGACAGGGGGCGCCTATGGCTACACCTTC. The encoded protein is CASSLGTGGAYGYTF.

This sequence joins TRBV18 and TRBJ1-4, with no clear D. The V gene lost 2 bases and the J gene lost 0 bases, with 7 bases spanning the gap. Germline CDR1 and CDR2: KGHSH and LQKENI. CDR3 length: 15 amino acids. CDR3 residues: CASSPNGATNEKLFF. The CDR3 region has the DNA TGTGCCAGCTCACCAAACGGTGCAACTAATGAAAAACTGTTTTTT.

This clone was counted a single time. This chain connects TRBV6-5 to TRBJ1-6, with D uncertain. The CDR3 is 14 amino acids. Trimming left V 5 bases short and J 10 bases short, with 15 bases between. Germline V CDR1 and CDR2: MNHEY, SVGAGI. The CDR3 protein is CASSKSGFGSPLHF. DNA of the CDR3: TGTGCCAGCAGTAAATCAGGTTTTGGATCACCCCTCCACTTT.

This clone was counted ten times or more. V usage is TRBV9 and J usage is TRBJ1-2; TRBD1 agrees at 7 bases. Germline CDR1 reads SGDLS; CDR2 reads YYNGEE. The J segment lost 5 bases and the V segment lost 0 bases, leaving 4 bases of the junction unmatched. The CDR3 totals 14 residues. CDR3 in amino acids: CASSVDRGGYGYTF. In DNA form, the CDR3 reads TGTGCCAGCAGCGTAGACAGGGGCGGATATGGCTACACCTTC.

In nucleotides, the CDR3 is TGTGCCAGCAGTGACGGGGTACGAGGAGGATCACCCCTCCACTTT. It is translated as CASSDGVRGGSPLHF. This chain uses TRBV6-6 with TRBJ1-6; D is undetermined. Germline lookup yields CDR1 MNHNY and CDR2 SVGAGI (reference sequence). Trimming took off 5 bases at V and 10 bases at J, with 18 bases between the two ends. CDR3 size: 15 residues.

This rearrangement joins TRBV5-1 to TRBJ1-6; D may be TRBD1 (6 bases). The V gene lost 0 bases and the J gene lost 9 bases, with 19 bases spanning the gap. CDR1 and CDR2 from the germline V gene are SGHRS and YFSETQ. The CDR3 covers 17 residues. CDR3 loop: CASSLARGGTLTSPLHF. The CDR3 DNA reads TGCGCCAGCAGCTTGGCCCGGGGGGGCACCTTGACTTCACCCCTCCACTTT.

This chain connects TRBV7-9 to TRBJ2-2; 13 bases agree with TRBD2. The ends lost 8 bases at V and 6 bases at J; junction bases unmatched: 12. The CDR3 is made up of 17 amino acids. Germline loops: CDR1 SEHNR, CDR2 FQNEAQ (reference sequence). The CDR3 spells CASYRLTSGGRAGELFF. The CDR3 DNA reads as TGTGCCAGCTACAGATTGACTAGCGGGGGGCGAGCCGGGGAGCTGTTTTTT.

This clone has only a few counts. Compared with germline, one end of the junction differs, possibly owing to a read error. The chain employs TRBV6-5 and TRBJ2-1, with D maybe TRBD2 (5 bases). This CDR3 has 15 residues. CDR1 is MNHEY and CDR2 is SVGAGI in the germline V gene. The CDR3 nucleotides read TGTACCAGTCGACGGGATTCCGCTACCTACAATGAGCAGTTCTTC. This encodes CTSRRDSATYNEQFF.

A few counts support this clone. The chain carries TRBV6-6 and TRBJ1-1, with 12 bases that match TRBD1. The CDR3 length is 16 residues. V gave up 6 bases and J gave up 2 bases; unmatched junction bases: 7. Germline V gene lookup returns CDR1 MNHNY and CDR2 SVGAGI (reference sequence). This CDR3 reads CASSKRDRGRNTEAFF. Written as DNA, the CDR3 is TGTGCCAGCAGCAAAAGGGACAGGGGGCGTAACACTGAAGCTTTCTTT.

CDR3 coding DNA: TGTGCCAGCAGGTACAGGGTTTGGGGCAATCAGCCCCAGCATTTT. Translating it yields CASRYRVWGNQPQHF. The chain carries TRBV2 and TRBJ1-5; D might be TRBD1 (6 bases). The CDR3 covers 15 residues. Germline V gene lookup returns CDR1 SNHLY and CDR2 FYNNEI. V lost 6 bases and J lost 2, with 14 bases in between. The entire variable domain, with the rest obtained from reference TRBV2 and TRBJ1-5, is as follows: EPEVTQTPSHQVTQMGQEVILRCVPISNHLYFYWYRQILGQKVEFLVSFYNNEISEKSEIFDDQFSVERPDGSNFTLKIRSTKLEDSAMYFCASRYRVWGNQPQHFGDGTRLSIL.

V is TRBV4-1 and J is TRBJ1-2, with 8 bases lining up with TRBD1. The V gene end was trimmed by 6 bases and the J gene end by 4 bases; junction bases not matched to a gene: 13. The CDR3 consists of 16 residues. CDR1 and CDR2 from the germline V gene are MGHRA and YSYEKL. CDR3 loop: CASRRGQGSFRYGYTF. The CDR3 DNA reads as TGCGCCAGCAGAAGAGGACAGGGCTCGTTTCGCTATGGCTACACCTTC.

The V and J genes are TRBV14 and TRBJ2-1; 7 nucleotides line up with TRBD2. The CDR3 spans 14 residues. Germline assignment: CDR1 SGHDN and CDR2 FVKESK. Germline trimming cut 6 bases from V and 7 bases from J; bases unmatched to any gene: 9. CDR3 region: CASRPSGTINEQFF. CDR3 DNA sequence: TGTGCCAGCAGGCCCTCCGGGACTATAAATGAGCAGTTCTTC.

J is TRBJ1-5 and V is TRBV19; unclear D gene. V shed 7 bases and J shed 1 base, with 20 bases lying between them. Germline CDR1 reads LNHDA; CDR2 reads SQIVND (reference sequence). The CDR3 consists of 17 residues. For the CDR3, the DNA is TGTGCCAGTACCCCGTGGGTCCCAGGCTTGAGCAATCAGCCCCAGCATTTT. It translates to CASTPWVPGLSNQPQHF.

This clone was counted between two and nine times. The rearrangement uses TRBV2 and TRBJ1-5, with 8 bases matching TRBD1. This CDR3 has 14 residues. The V segment lost 8 bases and the J segment 0 bases; nucleotides outside the gene matches: 3. The germline V gene encodes CDR1 SNHLY and CDR2 FYNNEI. For the CDR3, the DNA is TGTGCCAGCGGGACAGGTTATAGCAATCAGCCCCAGCATTTT. Protein: CASGTGYSNQPQHF.

The V call is TRBV4-1, the J call TRBJ1-4; TRBD1 agrees at 7 bases. The CDR3 length is 15 residues. Per the germline V gene, CDR1 is MGHRA and CDR2 is YSYEKL. Trimming at V came to 3 bases and at J to 4 bases, leaving 5 bases not matched to a gene. CDR3 amino acids: CASSQQGVNNEKLFF. CDR3 bases: TGCGCCAGCAGCCAGCAGGGGGTTAATAATGAAAAACTGTTTTTT.

The rearrangement links TRBV9 to TRBJ1-6, with no clear D. V lost 0 bases to trimming and J lost 3 bases, with 13 bases between them. CDR1 and CDR2 (germline): SGDLS, YYNGEE. CDR3 length: 17 residues. CDR3 amino acids: CASSVDVQIDYNSPLHF. In DNA, the CDR3 is TGTGCCAGCAGCGTAGATGTTCAGATCGACTATAATTCACCCCTCCACTTT.

CDR3 residues: CASSSSGTGTYEQYF. The CDR3 DNA reads TGTGCCAGCAGTTCTTCCGGGACAGGGACCTACGAGCAGTACTTC. The chain uses TRBV28 and TRBJ2-7; 9 bases are a match to TRBD1. The CDR3 spans 15 residues. Per germline, CDR1 MDHEN and CDR2 SYDVKM. V trimming: 4 bases; J trimming: 2 bases; junction bases outside the gene matches: 6. The full variable domain, in which reference TRBV28 and TRBJ2-7 provide the parts outside the CDR3, is DVKVTQSSRYLVKRTGEKVFLECVQDMDHENMFWYRQDPGLGLRLIYFSYDVKMKEKGDIPEGYSVSREKKERFSLILESASTNQTSMYLCASSSSGTGTYEQYFGPGTRLTVT.